What follows describes a single T cell receptor beta chain. This entry is derived from a study of Ad26.COV2.S vaccination and SARS-CoV-2 variants. Study-wide background: Once, or twice with 56 days between doses, Ad26.COV2.S was given intramuscularly.

The treatment: roughly 19 received Ad26.COV2.S at low or high dose, single or two shots; a few received placebo; per-sample allocation not given. Sampling was done on day 63 after the first vaccine or placebo injection. Cohort 1b enrolled adults aged 18-55 years in Boston. Wuhan-strain SARS-CoV-2 spike was expressed by the Ad26 vector that made up the vaccine. Repertoires were generated with immunoSEQ multiplex PCR, while TCRdb's copy carries only in-frame clones and drops some. The table has more than 350,000 clones, around 90% seen once. This clonotype was obtained from a person aged 18-65 years who received the Ad26.COV2.S COVID-19 vaccine or a placebo. The material sequenced was peripheral blood, taken in a trial of Ad26.COV2.S vaccine versus placebo.

The CDR3 loop is CASSLYRSHEQFF. The CDR3 DNA reads TGTGCCAGCAGTTTGTACCGGAGCCACGAGCAGTTCTTC. The rearrangement uses TRBV27 and TRBJ2-1, with D unclear. The V and J ends lost 3 bases and 10 bases respectively, with 13 bases between them. This CDR3 has 13 amino acids. CDR1 and CDR2 from the germline V gene are MNHEY and SMNVEV (reference sequence).